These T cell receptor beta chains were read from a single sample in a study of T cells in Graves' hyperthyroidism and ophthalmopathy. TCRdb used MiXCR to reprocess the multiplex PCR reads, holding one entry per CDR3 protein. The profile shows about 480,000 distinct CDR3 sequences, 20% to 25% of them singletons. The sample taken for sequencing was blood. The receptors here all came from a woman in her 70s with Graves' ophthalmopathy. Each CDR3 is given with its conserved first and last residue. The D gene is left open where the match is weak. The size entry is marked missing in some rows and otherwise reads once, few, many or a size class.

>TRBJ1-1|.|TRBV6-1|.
TGTGCCAGCAACCTAGACACGATGAACACTGAAGCTTTCTTT
CASNLDTMNTEAFF
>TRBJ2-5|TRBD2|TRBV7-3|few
TGTGCCAGCAGCCGACAGGGACTAGCGGGAGGAGAGACCCAGTACTTC
CASSRQGLAGGETQYF
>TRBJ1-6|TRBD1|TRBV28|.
TGTGCCAGCAGTTTTCCCCAGGGGGCAAATTCACCCCTCCACTTT
CASSFPQGANSPLHF
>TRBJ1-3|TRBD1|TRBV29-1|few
TGCAGCGTCGACGACAGGGGGTCTGGAAACACCATATATTTT
CSVDDRGSGNTIYF
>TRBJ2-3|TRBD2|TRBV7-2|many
TGTGCCAGCAGCCTCAATAGCGGGAGAAGAGATACGCAGTATTTT
CASSLNSGRRDTQYF
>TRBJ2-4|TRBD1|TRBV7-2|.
TGTGCCAGCAGCGGCAGGGGGCGCGTAGACATTCAGTACTTC
CASSGRGRVDIQYF
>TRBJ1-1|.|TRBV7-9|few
TGTGCCAGCAGCTTAGACAGGGCAGCTCGTAGGACTGAAGCTTTCTTT
CASSLDRAARRTEAFF
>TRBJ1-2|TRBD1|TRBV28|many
TGTGCCAGCAGTTCGACAGGGCTGGGTGGCTACACCTTC
CASSSTGLGGYTF
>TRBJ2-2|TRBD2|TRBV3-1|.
TGTGCCAGCAGCCAAGATAATCCTAGCGGCACCGGGGAGCTGTTTTTT
CASSQDNPSGTGELFF
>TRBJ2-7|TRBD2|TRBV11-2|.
TGTGCCAGCAGTCTAGCGGGAGTGCGGAACGAGCAGTACTTC
CASSLAGVRNEQYF
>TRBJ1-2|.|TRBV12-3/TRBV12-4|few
TGTGCCAGCAGTTTCCACAGGGAAGGCTACACCTTC
CASSFHREGYTF
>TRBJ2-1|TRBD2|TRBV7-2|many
TGTGCCAGCAGCTTATGGTCTAGCGGGAACTCCGGGCTGCACAATGAGCAGTTCTTC
CASSLWSSGNSGLHNEQFF
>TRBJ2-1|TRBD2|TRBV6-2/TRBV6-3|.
TGTGCCAGCAGTACATACGGTAGCGGGAGGGTCTACAATGAGCAGTTCTTC
CASSTYGSGRVYNEQFF